This T cell receptor beta chain derives from a study of T cells in Graves' hyperthyroidism and ophthalmopathy. Study overall: Initial diagnosis, before any treatment, was when peripheral blood was collected.

RNA transcripts provided the source from which TCR beta CDR3 regions were amplified. The TCR CDR3 was amplified in a first-round RT-PCR using the HTBI primer set. TCRdb re-analysed the multiplex PCR reads in MiXCR, keeping a single row per CDR3 protein. The data show a few hundred thousand distinct CDR3 sequences, under 15% seen once. The CDR3 loop spans 13 amino acids. Germline V CDR1 and CDR2: DFQATT, SNEGSKA (reference sequence). Trimming removed 6 bases at V and 1 base at J, with 12 bases between. This clonotype was detected ten times or more. Lactation, pregnancy, other autoimmune disease or uncontrolled infection excluded patients.

This clonotype was obtained from a woman aged 25 to 39 with Graves' hyperthyroidism. The chain employs TRBV20-1 and TRBJ2-5, with D unclear. Specimen: blood. The CDR3 DNA is TGCAGTGCCCCCATTCCGGGCCAAGAGACCCAGTACTTC. The encoded protein is CSAPIPGQETQYF.